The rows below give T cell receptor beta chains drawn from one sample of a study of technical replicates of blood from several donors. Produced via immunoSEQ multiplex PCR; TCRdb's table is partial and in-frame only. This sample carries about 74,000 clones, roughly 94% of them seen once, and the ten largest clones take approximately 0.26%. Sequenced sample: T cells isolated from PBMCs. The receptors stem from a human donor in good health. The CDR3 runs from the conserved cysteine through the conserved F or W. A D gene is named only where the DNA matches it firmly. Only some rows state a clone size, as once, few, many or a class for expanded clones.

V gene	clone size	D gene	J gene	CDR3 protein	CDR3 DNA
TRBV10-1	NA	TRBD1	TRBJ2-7	CASSPDRVLYEQYF	TGCGCCAGCAGTCCTGACAGGGTCCTCTACGAGCAGTACTTC
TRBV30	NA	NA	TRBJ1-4	CAWSIRIDEKLFF	TGTGCCTGGAGTATCAGAATTGATGAAAAACTGTTTTTT
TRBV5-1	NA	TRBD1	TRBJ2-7	CASSLQGARSYEQYF	TGCGCCAGCAGCTTACAGGGGGCGCGATCCTACGAGCAGTACTTC
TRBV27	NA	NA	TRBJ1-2	CASTRGPNYGYTF	TGTGCCAGCACCAGGGGCCCTAACTATGGCTACACCTTC
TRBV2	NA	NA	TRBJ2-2	CASSVLEPTPGELFF	TGTGCCAGCAGTGTCCTTGAACCAACACCGGGGGAGCTGTTTTTT
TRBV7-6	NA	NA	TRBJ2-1	CASSQAETGFNEQFF	TGTGCCAGCAGCCAGGCCGAAACAGGGTTCAATGAGCAGTTCTTC
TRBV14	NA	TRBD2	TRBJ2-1	CASSQGLAGINEQFF	TGTGCCAGCAGCCAGGGACTAGCGGGAATCAATGAGCAGTTCTTC
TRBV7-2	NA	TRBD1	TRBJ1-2	CASSSGTAYGYTF	TGTGCCAGCAGCTCCGGGACAGCCTATGGCTACACCTTC
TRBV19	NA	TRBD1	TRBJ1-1	CASSILPGTGMNTEAFF	TGTGCCAGTAGTATACTCCCCGGGACAGGAATGAACACTGAAGCTTTCTTT
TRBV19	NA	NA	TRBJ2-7	CASSIVVVQGLPGEQYF	TGTGCCAGTAGTATAGTTGTTGTACAGGGCCTCCCAGGCGAGCAGTACTTC
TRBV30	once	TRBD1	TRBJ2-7	CAWSLRDRSYEQYF	TGTGCCTGGAGCCTCCGGGACAGATCCTACGAGCAGTACTTC
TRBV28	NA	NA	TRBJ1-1	CASSLSGIFTEAFF	TGTGCCAGCAGTTTATCCGGTATTTTCACTGAAGCTTTCTTT
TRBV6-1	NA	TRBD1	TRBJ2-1	CGVDRDRDEQFF	TGTGGGGTGGACAGGGATCGCGATGAGCAGTTCTTC
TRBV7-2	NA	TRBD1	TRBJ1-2	CASSLDATGDGYTF	TGTGCCAGCAGCTTAGACGCGACAGGGGATGGCTACACCTTC
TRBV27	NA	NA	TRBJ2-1	CASSPDWRIGEQFF	TGTGCCAGCAGTCCGGACTGGAGGATAGGTGAGCAGTTCTTC
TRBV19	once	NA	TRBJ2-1	CASSIYGGYNEQFF	TGTGCCAGTAGTATATACGGGGGTTACAATGAGCAGTTCTTC
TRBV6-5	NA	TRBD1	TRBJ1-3	CASSAGQRNTIYF	TGTGCCAGCTCTGCGGGACAGAGAAACACCATATATTTT
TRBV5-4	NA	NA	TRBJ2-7	CASGQEYEQYF	TGTGCCAGCGGGCAGGAATACGAGCAGTACTTC
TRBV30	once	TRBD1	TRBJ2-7	CAWTPGTGPYEQYF	TGTGCCTGGACTCCGGGGACAGGGCCCTACGAGCAGTACTTC
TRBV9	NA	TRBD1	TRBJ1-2	CASSVGQGGYGYTF	TGTGCCAGCAGCGTTGGACAGGGCGGCTATGGCTACACCTTC
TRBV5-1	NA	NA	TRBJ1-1	CASSLGEGHAEAFF	TGCGCCAGCAGCTTGGGGGAGGGTCACGCTGAAGCTTTCTTT
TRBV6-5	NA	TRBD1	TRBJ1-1	CASTPQGATNTEAFF	TGTGCCAGCACCCCCCAGGGGGCCACGAACACTGAAGCTTTCTTT
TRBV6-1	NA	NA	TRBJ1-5	CASSEFVSAGDQPQHF	TGTGCCAGCAGTGAATTTGTGAGCGCAGGGGACCAGCCCCAGCATTTT
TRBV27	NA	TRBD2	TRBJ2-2	CASSSPAGVRTGELFF	TGTGCCAGCAGTTCCCCAGCGGGAGTTCGCACCGGGGAGCTGTTTTTT
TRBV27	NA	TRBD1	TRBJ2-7	CASSFSRGYSYEQYF	TGTGCCAGCAGTTTTTCCAGGGGGTACTCCTACGAGCAGTACTTC
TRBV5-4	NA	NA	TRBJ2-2	CASSPSTGELFF	TGTGCCAGCAGCCCTAGTACCGGGGAGCTGTTTTTT
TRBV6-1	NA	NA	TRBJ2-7	CASRRDRRSYEQYF	TGTGCCAGCAGGCGGGACCGGAGATCCTACGAGCAGTACTTC
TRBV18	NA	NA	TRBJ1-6	CASSPEGTFSGSPLHF	TGTGCCAGCTCACCCGAGGGGACTTTTTCGGGTTCACCCCTCCACTTT
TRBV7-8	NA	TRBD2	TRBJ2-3	CASSFRSSGADTQYF	TGTGCCAGCAGCTTTCGGTCTAGCGGGGCAGATACGCAGTATTTT
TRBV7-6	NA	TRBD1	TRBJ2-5	CASSLRRTGQYSQETQYF	TGTGCCAGCAGCTTAAGGCGTACGGGACAGTACTCACAAGAGACCCAGTACTTC
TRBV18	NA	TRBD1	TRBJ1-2	CASSAGTGLGYTF	TGTGCCAGCTCTGCCGGGACAGGGCTTGGCTACACCTTC
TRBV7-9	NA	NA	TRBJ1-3	CASSFSGGNTIYF	TGTGCCAGCAGTTTTAGCGGGGGAAACACCATATATTTT
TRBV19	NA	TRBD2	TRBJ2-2	CASSSQTSFGELFF	TGTGCCAGTAGCAGTCAGACTAGCTTCGGGGAGCTGTTTTTT
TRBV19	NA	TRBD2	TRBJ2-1	CASNLFYGGEYNEQFF	TGTGCCAGTAACCTTTTCTATGGGGGGGAATACAATGAGCAGTTCTTC
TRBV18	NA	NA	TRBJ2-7	CASSLVSLAEQYF	TGTGCCAGCTCATTGGTCAGTTTGGCCGAGCAGTACTTC
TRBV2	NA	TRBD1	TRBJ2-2	CASSRDRGHTGELFF	TGTGCCAGCAGCAGGGACAGGGGGCATACCGGGGAGCTGTTTTTT
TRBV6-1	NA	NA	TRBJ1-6	CASSEFPGGSPLHF	TGTGCCAGCAGTGAATTCCCGGGGGGTTCACCCCTCCACTTT
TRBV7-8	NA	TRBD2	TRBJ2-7	CASSLGFGLARRTYEQYF	TGTGCCAGCAGCTTAGGCTTCGGACTAGCGCGAAGAACCTACGAGCAGTACTTC
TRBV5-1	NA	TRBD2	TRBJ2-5	CASSFYGGRETQYF	TGCGCCAGCAGCTTCTACGGGGGGAGGGAGACCCAGTACTTC
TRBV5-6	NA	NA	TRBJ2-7	CASSLGSAELYEQYF	TGTGCCAGCAGCTTGGGTTCCGCGGAGCTCTACGAGCAGTACTTC
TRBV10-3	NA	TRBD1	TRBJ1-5	CAIAGGNQPQHF	TGTGCCATCGCAGGGGGAAATCAGCCCCAGCATTTT
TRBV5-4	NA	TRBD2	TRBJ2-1	CASSSTSGSYDEQFF	TGTGCCAGCAGCTCTACTAGCGGGAGTTACGATGAGCAGTTCTTC
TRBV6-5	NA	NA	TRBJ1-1	CASSYQQVTPAFF	TGTGCCAGCAGTTACCAACAGGTTACGCCAGCTTTCTTT
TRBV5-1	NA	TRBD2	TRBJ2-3	CASSSVYVGGGAYSTDTQYF	TGCGCCAGCAGCTCCGTTTATGTGGGCGGGGGGGCCTATAGCACAGATACGCAGTATTTT